The T cell receptor (beta chain) under discussion was sequenced for a study of technical replicates of blood from a few donors. CDR1 and CDR2 from the germline V gene are KGHSH and LQKENI. The CDR3 length is 20 residues. Trimming removed 1 base from V and 5 bases from J; junction bases left unmatched: 17. Clones were sequenced by immunoSEQ multiplex PCR, and TCRdb holds only the in-frame ones, with some missing. The data contain tens of thousands of clones, approximately 96% of them seen just once; the ten biggest clones take up roughly 0.3%. This TCR was sampled from a human donor in good health. The rearrangement uses TRBV18 and TRBJ2-1; 10 bases match TRBD2. The sample taken for sequencing was T cells isolated from PBMCs. The CDR3 protein is CASSPLLTLKREGLDNEQFF. Here the CDR3 DNA reads TGTGCCAGCTCACCACTTTTGACCTTAAAGCGGGAGGGATTGGACAATGAGCAGTTCTTC.